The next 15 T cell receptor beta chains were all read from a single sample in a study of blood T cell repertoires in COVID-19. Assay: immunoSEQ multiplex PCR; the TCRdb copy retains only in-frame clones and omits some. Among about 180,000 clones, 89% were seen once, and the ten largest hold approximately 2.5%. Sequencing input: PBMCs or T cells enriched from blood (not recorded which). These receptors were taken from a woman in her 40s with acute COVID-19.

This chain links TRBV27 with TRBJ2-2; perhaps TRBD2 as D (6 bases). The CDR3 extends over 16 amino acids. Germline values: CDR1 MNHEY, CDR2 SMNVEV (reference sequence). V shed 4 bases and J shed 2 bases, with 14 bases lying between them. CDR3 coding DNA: TGTGCCAGCAGTTCCACGGGACTCATAAACACCGGGGAGCTGTTTTTT. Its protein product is CASSSTGLINTGELFF.

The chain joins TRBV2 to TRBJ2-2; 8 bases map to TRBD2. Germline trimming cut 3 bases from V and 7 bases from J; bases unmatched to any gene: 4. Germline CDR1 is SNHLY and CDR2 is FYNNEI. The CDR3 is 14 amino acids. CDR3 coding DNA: TGTGCCAGCAGTGAGGTTGCGGGGGGCGGGGAGCTGTTTTTT. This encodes CASSEVAGGGELFF. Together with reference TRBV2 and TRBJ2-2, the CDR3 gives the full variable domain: EPEVTQTPSHQVTQMGQEVILRCVPISNHLYFYWYRQILGQKVEFLVSFYNNEISEKSEIFDDQFSVERPDGSNFTLKIRSTKLEDSAMYFCASSEVAGGGELFFGEGSRLTVL.

The CDR3 sequence is CAITRGEQGAPRGGYTF. The CDR3 nucleotides are TGTGCCATCACCCGAGGGGAACAGGGGGCGCCGAGGGGCGGCTACACCTTC. The chain combines TRBV10-3 with TRBJ1-2; 9 bases align to TRBD1. Germline V lookup: CDR1 ENHRY, CDR2 SYGVKD. V shed 7 bases and J 8 bases; nucleotides not matched to a gene: 20. The CDR3 length is 17 residues.

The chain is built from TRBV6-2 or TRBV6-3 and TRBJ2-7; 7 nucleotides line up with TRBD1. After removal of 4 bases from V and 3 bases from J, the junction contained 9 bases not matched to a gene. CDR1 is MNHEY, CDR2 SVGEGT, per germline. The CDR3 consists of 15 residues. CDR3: CASSSTGEGFYEQYF. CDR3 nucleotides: TGTGCCAGCAGTTCTACAGGGGAAGGATTCTACGAGCAGTACTTC.

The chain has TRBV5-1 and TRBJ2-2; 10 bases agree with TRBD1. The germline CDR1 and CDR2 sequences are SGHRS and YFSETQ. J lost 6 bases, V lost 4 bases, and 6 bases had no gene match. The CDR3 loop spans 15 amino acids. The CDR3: CASSPGQGGPGELFF. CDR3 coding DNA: TGCGCCAGCAGCCCTGGACAGGGGGGTCCCGGGGAGCTGTTTTTT.

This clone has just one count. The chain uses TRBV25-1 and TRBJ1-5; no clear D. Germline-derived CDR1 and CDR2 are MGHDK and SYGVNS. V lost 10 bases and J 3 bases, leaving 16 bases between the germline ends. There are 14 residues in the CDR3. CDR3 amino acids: CATPPRGFNQPQHF. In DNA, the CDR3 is TGTGCCACCCCACCGCGGGGATTCAATCAGCCCCAGCATTTT. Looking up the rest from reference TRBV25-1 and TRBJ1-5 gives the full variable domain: EADIYQTPRYLVIGTGKKITLECSQTMGHDKMYWYQQDPGMELHLIHYSYGVNSTEKGDLSSESTVSRIRTEHFPLTLESARPSHTSQYLCATPPRGFNQPQHFGDGTRLSIL.

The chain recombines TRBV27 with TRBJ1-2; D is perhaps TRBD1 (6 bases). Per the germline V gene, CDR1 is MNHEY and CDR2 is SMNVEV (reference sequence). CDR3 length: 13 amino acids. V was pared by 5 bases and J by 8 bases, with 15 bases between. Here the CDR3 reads CASSRRGAGGYTF. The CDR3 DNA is TGTGCCAGCAGTAGGCGGGGGGCAGGGGGCTACACCTTC.

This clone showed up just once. This CDR3 reads CASSVKWGGSTEAFF. CDR3 nucleotides: TGTGCCAGCAGCGTTAAATGGGGCGGGAGCACTGAAGCTTTCTTT. This rearrangement joins TRBV3-1 (or the pseudogene TRBV3-2) to TRBJ1-1; possibly TRBD1 for D (5 bases). Deletions cut 5 bases from V and 4 bases from J, with 17 bases between. The CDR3 is 15 residues long. Germline CDR1 and CDR2: LGHDT and YNNKEL (reference sequence).

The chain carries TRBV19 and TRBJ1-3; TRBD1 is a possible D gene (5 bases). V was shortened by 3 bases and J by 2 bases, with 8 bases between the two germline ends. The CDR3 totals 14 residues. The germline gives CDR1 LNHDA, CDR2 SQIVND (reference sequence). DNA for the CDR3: TGTGCCAGTAGTATCCCAGGGACTGGAAACACCATATATTTT. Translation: CASSIPGTGNTIYF.

The DNA for the CDR3 is TGCGCCAGTCGTGGGGCTAGCAATCAGCCCCAGCATTTT. Amino acids: CASRGASNQPQHF. This chain joins TRBV5-1 and TRBJ1-5, with TRBD1 as a possible D gene (5 bases). Germline CDR1 is SGHRS and CDR2 is YFSETQ. Trimming shortened V by 8 bases and J by 0 bases, and 9 bases separated the two germline ends. The CDR3 length is 13 residues.

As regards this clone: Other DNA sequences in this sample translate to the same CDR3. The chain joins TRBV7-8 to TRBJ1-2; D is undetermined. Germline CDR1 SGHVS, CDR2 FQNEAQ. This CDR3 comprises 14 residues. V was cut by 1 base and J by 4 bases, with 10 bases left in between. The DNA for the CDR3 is TGTGCCAGCAGCTTAGGCGCCGTTATCTATGGCTACACCTTC. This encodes CASSLGAVIYGYTF. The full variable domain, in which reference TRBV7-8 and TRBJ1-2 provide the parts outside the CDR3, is GAGVSQSPRYKVAKRGQDVALRCDPISGHVSLFWYQQALGQGPEFLTYFQNEAQLDKSGLPSDRFFAERPEGSVSTLKIQRTQQEDSAVYLCASSLGAVIYGYTFGSGTRLTVV.

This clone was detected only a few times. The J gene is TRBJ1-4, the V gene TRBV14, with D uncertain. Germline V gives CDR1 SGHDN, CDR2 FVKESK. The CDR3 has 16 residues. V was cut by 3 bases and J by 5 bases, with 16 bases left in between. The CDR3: CASSQPGLGGNEKLFF. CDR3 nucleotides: TGTGCCAGCAGCCAGCCAGGACTGGGCGGGAATGAAAAACTGTTTTTT. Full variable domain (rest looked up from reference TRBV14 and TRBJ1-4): EAGVTQFPSHSVIEKGQTVTLRCDPISGHDNLYWYRRVMGKEIKFLLHFVKESKQDESGMPNNRFLAERTGGTYSTLKVQPAELEDSGVYFCASSQPGLGGNEKLFFGSGTQLSVL.

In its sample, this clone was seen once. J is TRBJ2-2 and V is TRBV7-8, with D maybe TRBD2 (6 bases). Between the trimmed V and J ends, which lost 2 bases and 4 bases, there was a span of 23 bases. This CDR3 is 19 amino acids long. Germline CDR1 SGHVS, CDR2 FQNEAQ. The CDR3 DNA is TGTGCCAGCAGCTTAAAGGGGCTGGGACTGGGGAGGATCACCGGGGAGCTGTTTTTT. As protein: CASSLKGLGLGRITGELFF.

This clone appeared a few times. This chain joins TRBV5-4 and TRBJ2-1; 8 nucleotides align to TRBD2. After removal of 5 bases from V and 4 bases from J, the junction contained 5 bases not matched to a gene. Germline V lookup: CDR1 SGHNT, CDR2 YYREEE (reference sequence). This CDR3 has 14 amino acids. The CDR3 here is CASRYSGSYNEQFF. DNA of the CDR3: TGTGCCAGCAGATACAGCGGGAGTTACAATGAGCAGTTCTTC.

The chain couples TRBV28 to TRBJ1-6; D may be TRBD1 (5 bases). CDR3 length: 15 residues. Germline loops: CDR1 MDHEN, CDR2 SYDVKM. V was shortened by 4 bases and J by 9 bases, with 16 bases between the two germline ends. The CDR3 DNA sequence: TGTGCCAGCAGTTCAAGGCGCCAGGGAGGTTCACCCCTCCACTTT. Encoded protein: CASSSRRQGGSPLHF.